This TCR beta chain was observed in a study of control samples from healthy donors and cancer patients. Assay used: immunoSEQ multiplex PCR; TCRdb lists only in-frame clones, some missing. The data contain fewer than 200,000 clones, around 93% of them seen just once; the ten biggest clones take up roughly 3.9%. Trimming stripped 1 base from V and 2 bases from J, with 0 bases between. The CDR3 is 11 amino acids. The germline V gene has CDR1 LGHDT and CDR2 YNNKEL (reference sequence). To note about this clone: The same CDR3 is also encoded by other DNA sequences in this sample.

The source of this sequence is a woman aged 55-70 years in good health. This rearrangement joins TRBV3-1 (or the pseudogene TRBV3-2) to TRBJ2-7; the D is unclear. Sequencing input: blood. The CDR3 DNA is TGTGCCAGCAGCCAAGCCTACGAGCAGTACTTC. Its translation: CASSQAYEQYF.